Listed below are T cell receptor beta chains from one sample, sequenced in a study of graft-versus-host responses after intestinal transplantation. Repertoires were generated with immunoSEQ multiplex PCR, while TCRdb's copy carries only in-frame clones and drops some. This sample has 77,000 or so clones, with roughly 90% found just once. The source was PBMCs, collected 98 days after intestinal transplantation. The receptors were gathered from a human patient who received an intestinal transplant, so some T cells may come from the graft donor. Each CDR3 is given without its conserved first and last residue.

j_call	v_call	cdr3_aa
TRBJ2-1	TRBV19	ASSTSFNEQF
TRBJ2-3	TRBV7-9	ASSLASGASTDTQY
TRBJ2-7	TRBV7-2	ASSLARGAKSREQY
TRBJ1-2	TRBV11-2	ASSLVPGMGSYGYT
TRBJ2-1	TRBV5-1	ASSSDSYNEQF
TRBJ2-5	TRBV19	ASSRRLQETQY
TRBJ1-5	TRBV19	ASSIRGNNQPQH
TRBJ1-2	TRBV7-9	ASSLVGTYGYT
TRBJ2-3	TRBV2	ASSATSGTSTDTQY
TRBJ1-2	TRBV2	ASSDAIPSGNYGYT